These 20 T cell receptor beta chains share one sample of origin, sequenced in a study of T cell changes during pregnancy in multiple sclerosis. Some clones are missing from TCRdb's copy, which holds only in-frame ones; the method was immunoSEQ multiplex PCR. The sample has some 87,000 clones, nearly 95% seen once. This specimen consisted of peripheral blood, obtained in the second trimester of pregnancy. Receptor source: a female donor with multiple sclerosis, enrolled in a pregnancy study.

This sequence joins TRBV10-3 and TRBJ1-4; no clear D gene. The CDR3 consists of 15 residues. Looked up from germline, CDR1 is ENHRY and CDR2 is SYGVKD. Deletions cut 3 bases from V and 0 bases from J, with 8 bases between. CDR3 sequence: CAISEQVATNEKLFF. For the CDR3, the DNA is TGTGCCATCAGTGAACAAGTTGCAACTAATGAAAAACTGTTTTTT.

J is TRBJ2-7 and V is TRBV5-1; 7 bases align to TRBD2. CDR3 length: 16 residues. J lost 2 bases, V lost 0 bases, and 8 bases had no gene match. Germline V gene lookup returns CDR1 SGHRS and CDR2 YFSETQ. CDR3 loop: CASSLVASGPTYEQYF. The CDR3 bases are TGCGCCAGCAGCTTGGTGGCTAGCGGACCTACCTACGAGCAGTACTTC.

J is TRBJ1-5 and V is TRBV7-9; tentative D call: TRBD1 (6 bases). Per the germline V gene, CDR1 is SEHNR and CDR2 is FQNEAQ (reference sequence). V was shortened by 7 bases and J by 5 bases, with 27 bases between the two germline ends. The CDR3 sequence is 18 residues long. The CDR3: CASTVGGWGPKSDQPQHF. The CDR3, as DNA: TGTGCCAGCACCGTAGGCGGGTGGGGGCCGAAATCCGATCAGCCCCAGCATTTT.

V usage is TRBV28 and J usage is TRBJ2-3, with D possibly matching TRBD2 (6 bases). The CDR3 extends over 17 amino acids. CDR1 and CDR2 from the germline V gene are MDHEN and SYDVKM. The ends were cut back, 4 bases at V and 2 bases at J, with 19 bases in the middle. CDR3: CASSSPYGLANTDTQYF. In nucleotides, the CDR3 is TGTGCCAGCAGTTCCCCCTATGGGCTAGCGAACACAGATACGCAGTATTTT.

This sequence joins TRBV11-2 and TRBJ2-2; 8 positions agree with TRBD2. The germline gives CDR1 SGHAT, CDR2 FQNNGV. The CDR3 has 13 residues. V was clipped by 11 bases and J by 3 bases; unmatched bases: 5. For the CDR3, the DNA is TGTGCCGTCGGGGGGGAATACACCGGGGAGCTGTTTTTT. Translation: CAVGGEYTGELFF. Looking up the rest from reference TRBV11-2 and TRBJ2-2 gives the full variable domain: EAGVAQSPRYKIIEKRQSVAFWCNPISGHATLYWYQQILGQGPKLLIQFQNNGVVDDSQLPKDRFSAERLKGVDSTLKIQPAKLEDSAVYLCAVGGEYTGELFFGEGSRLTVL.

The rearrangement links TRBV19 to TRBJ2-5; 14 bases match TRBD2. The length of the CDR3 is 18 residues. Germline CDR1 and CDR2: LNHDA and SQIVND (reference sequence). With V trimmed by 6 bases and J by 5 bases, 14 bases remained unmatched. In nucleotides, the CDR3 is TGTGCCAGTAGCCGACTAGCGGGAGGGTTCGTGGAGGGGGAGACCCAGTACTTC. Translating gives CASSRLAGGFVEGETQYF.

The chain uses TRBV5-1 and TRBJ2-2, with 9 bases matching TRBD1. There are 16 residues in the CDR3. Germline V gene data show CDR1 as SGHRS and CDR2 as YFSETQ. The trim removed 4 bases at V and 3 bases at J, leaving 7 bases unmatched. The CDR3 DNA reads TGCGCCAGCAGCGCCGGACAGGGGACTTACACCGGGGAGCTGTTTTTT. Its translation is CASSAGQGTYTGELFF.

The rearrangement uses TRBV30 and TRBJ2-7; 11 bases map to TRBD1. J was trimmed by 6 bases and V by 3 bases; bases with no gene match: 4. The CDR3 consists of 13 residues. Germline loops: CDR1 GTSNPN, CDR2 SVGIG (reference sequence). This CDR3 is CAWSWTGGSEQYF. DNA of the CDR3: TGTGCCTGGAGCTGGACAGGGGGCAGCGAGCAGTACTTC.

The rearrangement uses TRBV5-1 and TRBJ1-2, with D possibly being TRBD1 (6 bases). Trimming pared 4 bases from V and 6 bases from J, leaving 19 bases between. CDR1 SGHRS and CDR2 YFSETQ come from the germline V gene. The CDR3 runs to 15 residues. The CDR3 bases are TGCGCCAGCAGCCTCAGGGTAGGGGGTGGAAATGGCTACACCTTC. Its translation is CASSLRVGGGNGYTF. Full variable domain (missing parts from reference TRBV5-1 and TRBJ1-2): KAGVTQTPRYLIKTRGQQVTLSCSPISGHRSVSWYQQTPGQGLQFLFEYFSETQRNKGNFPGRFSGRQFSNSRSEMNVSTLELGDSALYLCASSLRVGGGNGYTFGSGTRLTVV.

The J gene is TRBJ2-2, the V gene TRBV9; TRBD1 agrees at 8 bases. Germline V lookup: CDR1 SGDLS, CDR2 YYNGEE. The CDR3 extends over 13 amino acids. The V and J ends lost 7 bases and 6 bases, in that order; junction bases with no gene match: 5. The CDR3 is CASGDRGAGELFF. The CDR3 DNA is TGTGCCAGCGGAGACAGGGGTGCCGGGGAGCTGTTTTTT.

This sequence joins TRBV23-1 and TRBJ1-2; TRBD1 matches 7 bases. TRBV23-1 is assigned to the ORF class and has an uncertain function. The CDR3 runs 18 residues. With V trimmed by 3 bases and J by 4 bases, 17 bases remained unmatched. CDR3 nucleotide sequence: TGCGCCAGCAGTCACTTCCCCTTACGGGACAGCCAGTTCTATGGCTACACCTTC. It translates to CASSHFPLRDSQFYGYTF.

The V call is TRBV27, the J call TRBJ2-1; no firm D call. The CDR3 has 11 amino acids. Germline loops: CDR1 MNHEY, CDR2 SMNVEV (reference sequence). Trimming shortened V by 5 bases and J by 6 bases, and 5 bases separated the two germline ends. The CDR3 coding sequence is TGTGCCAGCAGTCTAGGCAATGAGCAGTTCTTC. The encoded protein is CASSLGNEQFF.

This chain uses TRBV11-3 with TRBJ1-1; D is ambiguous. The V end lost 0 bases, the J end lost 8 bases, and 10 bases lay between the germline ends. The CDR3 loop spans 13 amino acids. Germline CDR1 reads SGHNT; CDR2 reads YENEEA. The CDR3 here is CASSLEGGSEAFF. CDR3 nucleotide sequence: TGTGCCAGCAGCTTAGAAGGCGGCTCGGAAGCTTTCTTT.

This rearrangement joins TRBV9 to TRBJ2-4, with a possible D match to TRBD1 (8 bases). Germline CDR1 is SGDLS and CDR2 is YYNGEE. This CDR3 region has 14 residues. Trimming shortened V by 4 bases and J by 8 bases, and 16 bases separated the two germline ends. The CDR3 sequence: CASSPRTGRDIQYF. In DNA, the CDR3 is TGTGCCAGCAGCCCAAGGACAGGGAGGGACATTCAGTACTTC.

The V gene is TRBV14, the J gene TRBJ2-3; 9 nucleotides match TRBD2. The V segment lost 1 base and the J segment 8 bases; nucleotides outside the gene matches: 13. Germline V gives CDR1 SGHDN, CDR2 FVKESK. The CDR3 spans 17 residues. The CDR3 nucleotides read TGTGCCAGCAGCCAAGTGGTCCTAGCGGGATCAACAAGTACGCAGTATTTT. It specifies CASSQVVLAGSTSTQYF.

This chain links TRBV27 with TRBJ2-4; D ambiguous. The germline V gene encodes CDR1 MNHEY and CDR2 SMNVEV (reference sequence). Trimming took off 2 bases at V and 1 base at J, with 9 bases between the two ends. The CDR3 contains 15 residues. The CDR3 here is CASSLGAMAKNIQYF. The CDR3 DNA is TGTGCCAGCAGTTTAGGAGCAATGGCCAAAAACATTCAGTACTTC.

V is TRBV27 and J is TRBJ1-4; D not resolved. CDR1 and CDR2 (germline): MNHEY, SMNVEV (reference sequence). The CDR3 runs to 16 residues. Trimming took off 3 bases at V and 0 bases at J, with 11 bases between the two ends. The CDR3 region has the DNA TGTGCCAGCAGTTTCTCCCCGCCGGCAACTAATGAAAAACTGTTTTTT. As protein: CASSFSPPATNEKLFF.

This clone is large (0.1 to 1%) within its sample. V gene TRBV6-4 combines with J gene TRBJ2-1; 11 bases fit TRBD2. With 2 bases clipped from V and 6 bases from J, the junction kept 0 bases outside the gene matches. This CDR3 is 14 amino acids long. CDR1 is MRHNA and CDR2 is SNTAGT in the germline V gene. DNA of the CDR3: TGTGCCAGCAGTGACGGGACTAGCGGCAATGAGCAGTTCTTC. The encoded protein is CASSDGTSGNEQFF.

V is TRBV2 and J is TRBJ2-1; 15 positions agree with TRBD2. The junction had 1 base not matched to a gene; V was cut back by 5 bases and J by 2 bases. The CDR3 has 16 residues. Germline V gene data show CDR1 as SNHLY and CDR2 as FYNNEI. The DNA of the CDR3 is TGTGCCAGCAGTTGGACTAGCGGGAGGGCCTACAATGAGCAGTTCTTC. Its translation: CASSWTSGRAYNEQFF.

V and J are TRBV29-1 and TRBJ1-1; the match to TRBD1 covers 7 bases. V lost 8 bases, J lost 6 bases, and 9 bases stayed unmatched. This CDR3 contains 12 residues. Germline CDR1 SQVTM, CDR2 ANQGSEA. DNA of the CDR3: TGCAGCATGCAGGGGGACTCAGCTGAAGCTTTCTTT. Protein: CSMQGDSAEAFF.